A selection of T cell receptor beta chains follows, all from one sample in a study of T cells in Graves' hyperthyroidism and ophthalmopathy. In TCRdb, the multiplex PCR reads were re-called with MiXCR into one record per CDR3 protein. The table records roughly 500,000 distinct CDR3 sequences, around a fifth of them present only once. The sample comprised blood. These receptors all stem from a woman in her seventies with Graves' ophthalmopathy. Each CDR3 is given with its conserved first and last residue. Fields, in order: V gene, D gene, clone size, J gene, CDR3 DNA, CDR3 protein. The D gene is left open where the match is weak. The size field is filled for only some rows; it gives once, few, many or a size class.

>TRBV4-3|NA|NA|TRBJ2-7
TGCGCCAGCAGCCAAGTGTACGGCCCCTCCTACGAGCAGTACTTC
CASSQVYGPSYEQYF
>TRBV6-1|TRBD2|NA|TRBJ2-1
TGTGCCACCACGATCCCCGGGACTAGCGGGAGGGCCGGTGAGCAGTTCTTC
CATTIPGTSGRAGEQFF
>TRBV2|NA|many|TRBJ2-7
TGTGCCAGCAGTGTCCAGGGATTCGAGCAGTACTTC
CASSVQGFEQYF
>TRBV30|TRBD2|NA|TRBJ2-5
TGTGCCTGGACTAGCGGGAGCATAAAGACCCAGTACTTC
CAWTSGSIKTQYF
>TRBV10-3|NA|few|TRBJ2-7
TGTGCCATCAGTCTCCGAACACGAGAGCAGTACTTC
CAISLRTREQYF
>TRBV6-1|NA|few|TRBJ2-7
TGTGCCAGCAGTGAAGCGCACCACGAGCAGTACTTC
CASSEAHHEQYF
>TRBV6-1|NA|few|TRBJ1-2
TGTGCCAGCACCCCGTGGGAAAGGGGAGGCTACACCTTC
CASTPWERGGYTF
>TRBV2|TRBD1|NA|TRBJ2-7
TGTGCCAGCAGTTTGACAGGGGCTATCGACGAGCAGTACTTC
CASSLTGAIDEQYF
>TRBV5-1|NA|many|TRBJ2-3
TGCGCCAGCAGGCTTCATCGGGGGGCGCTCACAGATACGCAGTATTTT
CASRLHRGALTDTQYF
>TRBV3-1|TRBD2|NA|TRBJ2-2
TGTGCCAGCAGCCAGATGGGACTAGCGGGAACCGGGGAGCTGTTTTTT
CASSQMGLAGTGELFF
>TRBV6-1|TRBD1|many|TRBJ2-7
TGTGCCAGCAGACGAATTGCAGGGGGTGCCTCCTACGAGCAGTACTTC
CASRRIAGGASYEQYF
>TRBV30|NA|many|TRBJ1-1
TGTGCCTGGAGTCAGGAGCCGGGAGCTTTCTTT
CAWSQEPGAFF
>TRBV6-2/TRBV6-3|NA|few|TRBJ2-3
TGTGCCAGCACCTACGACGGGGCCCCCGGCACAGATACGCAGTATTTT
CASTYDGAPGTDTQYF
>TRBV20-1|NA|few|TRBJ1-1
TGCAGTGGGGTGGGGGAGATGAACACTGAAGCTTTCTTT
CSGVGEMNTEAFF
>TRBV7-9|NA|NA|TRBJ2-7
TGTGCCAGCAGCTTACAGAACTACGAGCAGTACTTC
CASSLQNYEQYF
>TRBV5-6|NA|few|TRBJ1-5
TGTGCCAGCAGCCTTGGCAGGGAACTTAATCAGCCCCAGCATTTT
CASSLGRELNQPQHF
>TRBV29-1|NA|NA|TRBJ2-1
TGCAGCGTTGATCTTCTCCCTACATCCAGCTACAATGAGCAGTTCTTC
CSVDLLPTSSYNEQFF
>TRBV20-1|NA|NA|TRBJ1-1
TGCAGTGCTAGTAGGGGAGACGGGGGTAATGAAGCTTTCTTT
CSASRGDGGNEAFF
>TRBV28|NA|many|TRBJ2-5
TGTGCCAGCAGCTGGACCATCTCCCCACGGACCCAGTACTTC
CASSWTISPRTQYF
>TRBV7-9|NA|NA|TRBJ2-5
TGTGCCAGCAGCTTAGCGGTGGGGGAGACCCGGTACTTC
CASSLAVGETRYF
>TRBV6-1|NA|few|TRBJ2-1
TGTGCCAGCCGGCCGGAAGGGGGCTCCTACAATGAGCAGTTCTTC
CASRPEGGSYNEQFF
>TRBV20-1|NA|NA|TRBJ1-2
TGCAGTGCTAGGCAGGATCCAGCTAACTATGGCTACACCTTC
CSARQDPANYGYTF
>TRBV5-1|TRBD2|NA|TRBJ2-3
TGCGCCAGCAGCTCCCCTAGCGGGAGGGCCCGTGGAGATACGCAGTATTTT
CASSSPSGRARGDTQYF
>TRBV12-3/TRBV12-4|NA|few|TRBJ1-2
TGTGCCAGCAGCCGGGACGGACCATCCTATGGCTACACCTTC
CASSRDGPSYGYTF
>TRBV30|NA|NA|TRBJ2-1
TGTGCCTGGAGCTCCGGGGGCGGCTGGGGCGATGAGCAGTTCTTC
CAWSSGGGWGDEQFF
>TRBV3-1|TRBD2|few|TRBJ2-7
TGTGCCGGCAGCCAAGCGGGGACTAGCGGGAGTAAAGAGCAGTACTTC
CAGSQAGTSGSKEQYF
>TRBV20-1|NA|few|TRBJ1-1
TGCAGTGCTAGAGATAGGTCGCGGGGAAATAGGAACACTGAAGCTTTCTTT
CSARDRSRGNRNTEAFF
>TRBV30|TRBD2|once|TRBJ2-1
TGTGCCTGGAGTGTGTCACTAGCGGGAGGCAATGAGCAGTTCTTC
CAWSVSLAGGNEQFF
>TRBV18|TRBD2|NA|TRBJ2-2
TGTGCCAGCTCACCTCAACTAGCGGGATCCACCGGGGAGCTGTTTTTT
CASSPQLAGSTGELFF
>TRBV2|NA|NA|TRBJ2-5
TGTGCCAGCAGACCTTATCCGGGACACAAACAAGAGACCCAGTACTTC
CASRPYPGHKQETQYF
>TRBV3-1|NA|NA|TRBJ2-1
TGTGCCAGCAGCCAGGGTGGGTTCTACAATGAGCAGTTCTTC
CASSQGGFYNEQFF
>TRBV11-2|NA|many|TRBJ1-1
TGTGCCAGCAGCTTGGTTGTTGGTACTGAAGCTTTCTTT
CASSLVVGTEAFF
>TRBV18|TRBD1|NA|TRBJ2-1
TGTGCCAGCTCACCAACGGGACAGGGGGCGCGGCATGAGCAGTTCTTC
CASSPTGQGARHEQFF
>TRBV4-2|NA|NA|TRBJ2-3
TGTGCCAGCAGCCAAGCCCCGGGGCGGGAAGGGGCAGATACGCAGTATTTT
CASSQAPGREGADTQYF
>TRBV11-2|NA|NA|TRBJ1-1
TGTGCCAGCAGCTTAGCAAGAGTGGATGAAGCTTTCTTT
CASSLARVDEAFF
>TRBV30|NA|NA|TRBJ1-2
TGTGCCCATACAAACGGGGAGGGCCCCTATGGCTACACCTTC
CAHTNGEGPYGYTF
>TRBV11-1|TRBD1|NA|TRBJ2-7
TGTGCCAGCAGCTTAGCGTGGGACAGGGGATACGAGCAGTACTTC
CASSLAWDRGYEQYF
>TRBV3-1|NA|few|TRBJ1-2
TGTGCCAGCAGCCAAGATGGGACCCACGTAAGCTACACCTTC
CASSQDGTHVSYTF
>TRBV7-2|NA|NA|TRBJ2-1
TGTGCCAGCAGCAGACCGGGGCCCACCCCCTCCTACAATGAGCAGTTCTTC
CASSRPGPTPSYNEQFF
>TRBV6-1|NA|many|TRBJ1-2
TGTGCCAGCAGTGAAGTGTTGGGGGACTATGGCTACACCTTC
CASSEVLGDYGYTF
>TRBV12-3/TRBV12-4|NA|many|TRBJ1-1
TGTGCCAGCACCAACACGAAGGGGCGCGCTGAAGCTTTCTTT
CASTNTKGRAEAFF
>TRBV20-1|TRBD2|NA|TRBJ2-1
TGCAGTGCTAGACTTAGCGGGATCGAGCAGTTCTTC
CSARLSGIEQFF
>TRBV6-6|TRBD1|many|TRBJ1-3
TGTGCCAGCAGTTACCCCGCGGGACAGGGGACGAACACCATATATTTT
CASSYPAGQGTNTIYF
>TRBV7-2|TRBD1|many|TRBJ2-1
TGTGCCAGCAGGCGGACAGGGCACAATGAGCAGTTCTTC
CASRRTGHNEQFF
>TRBV3-1|TRBD1|NA|TRBJ2-5
TGTGCCAGCAGCCATGGAACGGGACAGCAAGAGACCCAGTACTTC
CASSHGTGQQETQYF
>TRBV2|NA|NA|TRBJ1-3
TGTGCCAGCAGTGATTGGGGGGACCTCTCTGGAAACACCATATATTTT
CASSDWGDLSGNTIYF
>TRBV10-1|NA|few|TRBJ1-1
TGCGCCAGCAGTGAGTCGAGTCGGTTGAACACTGAAGCTTTCTTT
CASSESSRLNTEAFF
>TRBV6-1|TRBD2|NA|TRBJ2-5
TGTGCCAGCACCTCCTGGCTAGCGGGAGGGTGGGAGACCCAGTACTTC
CASTSWLAGGWETQYF
>TRBV6-1|NA|NA|TRBJ1-2
TGTGCCAGCAAATTCACGGAAACCTATGGCTACACCTTC
CASKFTETYGYTF
>TRBV28|NA|few|TRBJ1-1
TGTGCCAGCAGTTTGGCTACTGTGGGCGCTTTCTTT
CASSLATVGAFF
>TRBV2|TRBD1|many|TRBJ1-1
TGTGCCAGCAGAGAGGACAGGGGGGGGGATGAAGCTTTCTTT
CASREDRGGDEAFF
>TRBV6-1|NA|few|TRBJ1-1
TGTGCCAGCAGTGGGGAACGGGGCACTGAAGCTTTCTTT
CASSGERGTEAFF
>TRBV30|TRBD2|NA|TRBJ2-3
TGTGCCTGGAGTGTACGCGGGGGATATACAGATACGCAGTATTTT
CAWSVRGGYTDTQYF
>TRBV28|TRBD2|many|TRBJ2-7
TGTGCCAGCAGCCGGGGACTAGCGGGACCCCAGGGCGAGCAGTACTTC
CASSRGLAGPQGEQYF